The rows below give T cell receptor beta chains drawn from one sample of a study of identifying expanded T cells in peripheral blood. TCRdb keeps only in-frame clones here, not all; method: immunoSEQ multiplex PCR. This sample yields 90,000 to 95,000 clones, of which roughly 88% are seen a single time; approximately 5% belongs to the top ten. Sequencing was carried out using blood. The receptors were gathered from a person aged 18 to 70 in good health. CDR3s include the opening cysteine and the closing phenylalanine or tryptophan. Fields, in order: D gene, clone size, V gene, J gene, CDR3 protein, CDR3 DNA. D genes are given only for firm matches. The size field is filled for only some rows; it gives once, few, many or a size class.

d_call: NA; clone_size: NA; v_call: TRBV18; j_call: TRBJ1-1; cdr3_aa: CASSLFDEGEAFF; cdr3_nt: TGTGCCAGCTCACTCTTCGACGAGGGTGAAGCTTTCTTT
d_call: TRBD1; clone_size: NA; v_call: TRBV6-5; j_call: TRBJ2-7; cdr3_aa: CASSPGTGAVDEQYF; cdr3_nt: TGTGCCAGCAGTCCCGGGACAGGGGCAGTCGACGAGCAGTACTTC
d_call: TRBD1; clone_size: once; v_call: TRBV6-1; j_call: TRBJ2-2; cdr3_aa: CASRWGQGNTGELFF; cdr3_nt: TGTGCCAGCAGGTGGGGACAGGGTAACACCGGGGAGCTGTTTTTT
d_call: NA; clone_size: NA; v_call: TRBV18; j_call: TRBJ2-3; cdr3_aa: CASSPADTQYF; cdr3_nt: TGTGCCAGCTCACCGGCAGATACGCAGTATTTT
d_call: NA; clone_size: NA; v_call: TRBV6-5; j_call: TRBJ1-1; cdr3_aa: CASSWQERGEAFF; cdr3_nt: TGTGCCAGCAGTTGGCAGGAGAGGGGTGAAGCTTTCTTT
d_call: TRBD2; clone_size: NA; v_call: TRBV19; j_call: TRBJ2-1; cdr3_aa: CASSIDGTSGKPSNNEQFF; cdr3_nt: TGTGCCAGTAGTATAGATGGGACTAGCGGGAAACCCTCCAACAATGAGCAGTTCTTC
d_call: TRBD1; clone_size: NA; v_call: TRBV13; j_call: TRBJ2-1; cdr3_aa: CASSSRTGTSYNEQFF; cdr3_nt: TGTGCCAGCAGCTCCCGGACAGGGACATCGTACAATGAGCAGTTCTTC
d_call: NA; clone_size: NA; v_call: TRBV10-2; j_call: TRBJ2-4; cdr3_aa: CASRAVNGLRNIQYF; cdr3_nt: TGCGCCAGCAGAGCTGTCAACGGGCTAAGAAACATTCAGTACTTC
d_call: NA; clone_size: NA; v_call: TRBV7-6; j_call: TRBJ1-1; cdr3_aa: CASSLSAGNTEAFF; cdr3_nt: TGTGCCAGCAGCTTAAGCGCCGGGAACACTGAAGCTTTCTTT
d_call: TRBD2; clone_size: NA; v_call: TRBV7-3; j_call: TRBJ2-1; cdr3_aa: CASSYGPVAGGLNEQFF; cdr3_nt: TGTGCCAGCAGCTACGGGCCCGTAGCGGGAGGGCTCAATGAGCAGTTCTTC
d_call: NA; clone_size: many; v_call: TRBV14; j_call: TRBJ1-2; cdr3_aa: CASSQVRGWLYGYTF; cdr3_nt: TGTGCCAGCAGCCAAGTGCGGGGATGGCTCTATGGCTACACCTTC
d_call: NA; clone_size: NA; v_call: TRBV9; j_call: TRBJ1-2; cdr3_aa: CASSAGGSYGYTF; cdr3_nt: TGTGCCAGCAGCGCCGGGGGCTCCTATGGCTACACCTTC
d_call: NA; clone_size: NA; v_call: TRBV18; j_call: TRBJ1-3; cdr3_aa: CASGQTSGNTIYF; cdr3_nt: TGTGCCTCAGGACAGACTTCTGGAAACACCATATATTTT
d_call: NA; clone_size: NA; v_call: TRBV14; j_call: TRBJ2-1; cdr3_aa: CASSPGGSSYNEQFF; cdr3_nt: TGTGCCAGCAGCCCAGGGGGGAGCTCCTACAATGAGCAGTTCTTC
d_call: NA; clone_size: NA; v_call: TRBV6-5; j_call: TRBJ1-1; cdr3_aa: CASGQRNTEAFF; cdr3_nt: TGTGCCAGTGGACAGAGAAACACTGAAGCTTTCTTT
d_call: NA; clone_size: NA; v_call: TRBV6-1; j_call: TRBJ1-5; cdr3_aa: CASSEAVQPQHF; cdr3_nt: TGTGCCAGCAGTGAAGCGGTTCAGCCCCAGCATTTT
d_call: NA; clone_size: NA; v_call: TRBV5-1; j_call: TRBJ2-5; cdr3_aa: CASSLPERGETQYF; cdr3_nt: TGCGCCAGCAGCTTACCTGAACGCGGGGAGACCCAGTACTTC
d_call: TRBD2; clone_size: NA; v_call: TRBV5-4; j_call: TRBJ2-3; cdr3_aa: CASSLGLRGKDTQYF; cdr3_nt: TGTGCCAGCAGCTTGGGTTTGCGGGGGAAAGATACGCAGTATTTT
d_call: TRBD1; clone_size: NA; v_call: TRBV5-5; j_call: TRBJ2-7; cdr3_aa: CASSQIRDRGYEQYF; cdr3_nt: TGTGCCAGCAGCCAGATCCGGGACAGGGGATACGAGCAGTACTTC
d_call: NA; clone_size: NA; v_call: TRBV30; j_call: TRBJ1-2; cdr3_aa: CAWSGPRDGHYYGYTF; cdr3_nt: TGTGCCTGGAGTGGACCCAGGGACGGCCACTACTATGGCTACACCTTC
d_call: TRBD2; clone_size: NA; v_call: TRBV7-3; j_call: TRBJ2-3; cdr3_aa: CASSSPGLAGGPATDTQYF; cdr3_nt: TGTGCCAGCAGCTCACCGGGACTAGCGGGAGGGCCTGCGACAGATACGCAGTATTTT
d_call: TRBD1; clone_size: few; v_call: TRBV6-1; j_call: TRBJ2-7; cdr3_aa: CASTGTGTWYEQYF; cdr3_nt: TGTGCCAGCACCGGGACAGGGACCTGGTACGAGCAGTACTTC
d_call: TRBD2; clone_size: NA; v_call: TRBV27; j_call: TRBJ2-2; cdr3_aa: CASTDLGGRLGSSGELFF; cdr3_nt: TGTGCCAGCACCGATCTCGGGGGGAGACTAGGGTCCTCCGGGGAGCTGTTTTTT
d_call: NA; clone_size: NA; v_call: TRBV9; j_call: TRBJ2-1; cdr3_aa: CASSVDEGEQFF; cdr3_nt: TGTGCCAGCAGCGTAGATGAGGGTGAGCAGTTCTTC
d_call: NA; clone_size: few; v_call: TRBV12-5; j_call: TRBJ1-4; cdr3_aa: CASGPGTSATNEKLFF; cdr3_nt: TGTGCTAGTGGTCCGGGGACATCTGCAACTAATGAAAAACTGTTTTTT
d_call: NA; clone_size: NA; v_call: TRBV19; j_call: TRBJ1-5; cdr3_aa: CASTPDRRRQPQHF; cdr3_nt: TGTGCCAGTACCCCCGACAGGCGAAGACAGCCCCAGCATTTT
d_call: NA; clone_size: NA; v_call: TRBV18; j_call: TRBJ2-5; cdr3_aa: CASSPPWETQYF; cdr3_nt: TGTGCCAGCTCACCACCGTGGGAGACCCAGTACTTC
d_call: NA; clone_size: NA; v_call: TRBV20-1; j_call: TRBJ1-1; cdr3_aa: CSAGGNTEAFF; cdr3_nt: TGCAGTGCTGGCGGGAACACTGAAGCTTTCTTT
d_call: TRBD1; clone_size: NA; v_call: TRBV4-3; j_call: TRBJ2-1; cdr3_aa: CASSQQWDRGVDEQFF; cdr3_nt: TGCGCCAGCAGCCAGCAGTGGGACAGGGGTGTCGATGAGCAGTTCTTC
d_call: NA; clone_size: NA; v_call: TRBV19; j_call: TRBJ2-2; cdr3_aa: CASRNRPNTGELFF; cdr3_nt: TGTGCCAGTAGGAACAGACCGAACACCGGGGAGCTGTTTTTT
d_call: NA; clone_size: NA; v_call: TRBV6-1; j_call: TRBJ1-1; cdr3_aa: CASRATVNTEAFF; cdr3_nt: TGTGCCAGCAGGGCGACGGTGAACACTGAAGCTTTCTTT
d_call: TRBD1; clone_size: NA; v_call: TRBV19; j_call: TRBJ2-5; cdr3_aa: CASSAPLIGGTGMREGQETQYF; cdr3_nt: TGTGCCAGTAGTGCCCCCCTAATAGGCGGGACAGGGATGAGAGAGGGACAGGAGACCCAGTACTTC
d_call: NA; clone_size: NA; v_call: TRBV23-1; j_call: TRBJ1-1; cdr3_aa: CASSHPYENTEAFF; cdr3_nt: TGCGCCAGCAGTCACCCCTACGAGAACACTGAAGCTTTCTTT
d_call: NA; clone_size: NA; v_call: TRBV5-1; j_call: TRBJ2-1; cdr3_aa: CASSGSSHNEQFF; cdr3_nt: TGCGCCAGCTCCGGGAGCTCCCACAATGAGCAGTTCTTC
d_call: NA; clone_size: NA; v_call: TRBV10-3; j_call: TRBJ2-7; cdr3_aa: CAISARDEQYF; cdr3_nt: TGTGCCATCAGTGCAAGGGACGAGCAGTACTTC
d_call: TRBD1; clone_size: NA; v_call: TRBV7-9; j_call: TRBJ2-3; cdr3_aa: CASSRDSRGTDTQYF; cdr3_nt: TGTGCCAGCAGCCGGGACAGCCGGGGCACAGATACGCAGTATTTT
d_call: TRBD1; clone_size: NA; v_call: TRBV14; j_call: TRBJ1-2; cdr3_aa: CASSPGTVLYGYTF; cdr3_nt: TGTGCCAGCAGCCCCGGGACAGTCCTCTATGGCTACACCTTC
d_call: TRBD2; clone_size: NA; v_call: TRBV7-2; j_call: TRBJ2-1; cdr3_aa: CASSSPGLGRNEQFF; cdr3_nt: TGTGCCAGCAGCTCCCCGGGACTAGGGAGGAATGAGCAGTTCTTC
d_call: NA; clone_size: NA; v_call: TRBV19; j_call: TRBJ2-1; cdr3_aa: CASSIDLGFYNEQFF; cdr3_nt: TGTGCCAGTAGTATAGATCTGGGCTTTTACAATGAGCAGTTCTTC
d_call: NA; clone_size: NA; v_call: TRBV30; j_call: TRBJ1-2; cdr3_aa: CAWSALRHAPAF; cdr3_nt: TGTGCCTGGAGTGCGTTACGCCACGCGCCGGCCTTC
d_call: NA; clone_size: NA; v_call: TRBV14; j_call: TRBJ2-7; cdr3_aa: CASNHKPSGHGPYEQYF; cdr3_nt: TGTGCCAGCAACCATAAACCCTCCGGACACGGCCCCTACGAGCAGTACTTC
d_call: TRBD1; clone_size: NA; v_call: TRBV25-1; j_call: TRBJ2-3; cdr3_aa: CASSKGQGTDTQYF; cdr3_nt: TGTGCCAGCAGTAAGGGACAGGGGACAGATACGCAGTATTTT
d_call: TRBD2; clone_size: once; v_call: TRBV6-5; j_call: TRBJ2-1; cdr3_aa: CASSGGGHEQFF; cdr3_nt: TGTGCCAGCAGTGGCGGGGGACATGAGCAGTTCTTC
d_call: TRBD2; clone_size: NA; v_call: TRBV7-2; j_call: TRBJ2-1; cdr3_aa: CASSLQTSGGYNEQFF; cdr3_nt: TGTGCCAGCAGCTTACAGACTAGCGGTGGTTACAATGAGCAGTTCTTC
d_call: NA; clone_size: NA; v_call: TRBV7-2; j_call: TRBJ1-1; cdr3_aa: CASSPRTERNTEAFF; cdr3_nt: TGTGCCAGCAGCCCAAGGACAGAGAGGAACACTGAAGCTTTCTTT
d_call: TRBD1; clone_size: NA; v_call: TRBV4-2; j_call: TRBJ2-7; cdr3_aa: CASSRTGWDEQYF; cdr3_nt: TGTGCCAGCAGCCGGACAGGGTGGGACGAGCAGTACTTC
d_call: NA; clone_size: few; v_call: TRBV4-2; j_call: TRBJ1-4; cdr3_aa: CASSLGGQREEKLFF; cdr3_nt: TGTGCCAGCAGCCTTGGGGGGCAAAGAGAAGAAAAACTGTTTTTT
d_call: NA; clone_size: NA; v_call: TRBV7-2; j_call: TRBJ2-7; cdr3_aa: CASSLVGRATYEQYF; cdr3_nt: TGTGCCAGCAGCTTAGTTGGTCGGGCTACCTACGAGCAGTACTTC
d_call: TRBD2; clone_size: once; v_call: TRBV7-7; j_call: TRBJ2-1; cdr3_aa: CASSSGLGKGNEQFF; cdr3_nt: TGTGCCAGCAGCTCCGGACTAGGGAAAGGCAATGAGCAGTTCTTC